This T cell receptor beta chain appears in the sequencing data of a study of T cell clusters in autoimmune cytopenias. The germline V gene encodes CDR1 SGHAT and CDR2 FQDESV (reference sequence). The CDR3 runs 15 residues. TRB rearrangements were amplified by touch-down multiplex PCR with mixed TRB-A/B primers. From its re-call of the multiplex PCR reads, TCRdb lists each CDR3 protein once, without DNA. The sample data list 4,500 to 7,000 distinct CDR3 sequences. Some 40,000 genome equivalents of blood DNA were amplified for TRB. By frequency, this clonotype is medium-sized (0.01 to 0.1%). The clonotype originates from a human donor with an autoimmune cytopenia or autoimmune hepatitis (not recorded which). Sample: peripheral blood. The V call is TRBV11-1, the J call TRBJ2-5. CDR3 in amino acids: CASSLARHNQETQYF.